These T cell receptor beta chains were read from a single sample in a study of human T cells and chemical hapten exposure. TCRdb called the RACE reads again in MiXCR, with one record for every CDR3 protein. There are 300,000 to 450,000 distinct CDR3 sequences in the sample; around 5% occur only once, and around 2.3% lies in the top ten. Sequencing was performed on whole blood, taken in connection with sensitization to the hapten diphenylcyclopropenone (DPC). Receptor source: a woman aged 45 to 65 with alopecia areata. Some clones in this sample may be carry-over from other donors' samples. The CDR3 runs from the conserved cysteine through the conserved F or W. The order of the fields is D gene, CDR3 length, clone size, J gene, V gene, CDR3 DNA, CDR3 protein. The D gene is left open where the match is weak. Some rows mark clone size as missing; the rest say once, few, many or name a class of expanded clone.

NA | 15 | few | TRBJ2-5 | TRBV27 | TGTGCCAGCAGATTGACAAGGGGGAGGGAAGAGACCCAGTACTTC | CASRLTRGREETQYF
TRBD2 | 13 | many | TRBJ2-3 | TRBV10-3 | TGTGCCACCCGGGGGGACCTCACAGATACGCAGTATTTT | CATRGDLTDTQYF
NA | 16 | many | TRBJ1-5 | TRBV24-1 | TGTGCCACCAGTGACCCTGGGACCCCCAGCAATCAGCCCCAGCATTTT | CATSDPGTPSNQPQHF
NA | 15 | few | TRBJ1-1 | TRBV7-9 | TGTGCCAGCAGCCCTTTATCGGGGGCTGGGCCTGAAGCTTTCTTT | CASSPLSGAGPEAFF
NA | 13 | many | TRBJ2-5 | TRBV6-2/TRBV6-3 | TGTGCCAGCAGAAACGGCGGGATGGAGACCCAGTACTTC | CASRNGGMETQYF
NA | 12 | many | TRBJ2-5 | TRBV7-6 | TGTGCCAGCAGTAGGGGCCCAGAGACCCAGTACTTC | CASSRGPETQYF
NA | 14 | NA | TRBJ2-3 | TRBV7-2 | TGTGCCAGCAGCTTATCCTCCCCCACAGATACGCAGTATTTT | CASSLSSPTDTQYF
TRBD1 | 15 | many | TRBJ1-1 | TRBV28 | TGTGCCAGCAGTCCAATTGGACAGGGGGCTAATGAAGCTTTCTTT | CASSPIGQGANEAFF
TRBD2 | 13 | many | TRBJ2-5 | TRBV7-9 | TGTGCCAGCAGAGGACTAGTGGAAGAGACCCAGTACTTC | CASRGLVEETQYF
NA | 10 | NA | TRBJ2-3 | TRBV2 | TGTGCCAGCGTGGGGCATACGCAGTATTTT | CASVGHTQYF
NA | 19 | NA | TRBJ2-4 | TRBV7-2 | TGTGCCAGCAGCTGGGGGTCAGGCGGAGGCCCCCTAGCCAAAAACATTCAGTACTTC | CASSWGSGGGPLAKNIQYF